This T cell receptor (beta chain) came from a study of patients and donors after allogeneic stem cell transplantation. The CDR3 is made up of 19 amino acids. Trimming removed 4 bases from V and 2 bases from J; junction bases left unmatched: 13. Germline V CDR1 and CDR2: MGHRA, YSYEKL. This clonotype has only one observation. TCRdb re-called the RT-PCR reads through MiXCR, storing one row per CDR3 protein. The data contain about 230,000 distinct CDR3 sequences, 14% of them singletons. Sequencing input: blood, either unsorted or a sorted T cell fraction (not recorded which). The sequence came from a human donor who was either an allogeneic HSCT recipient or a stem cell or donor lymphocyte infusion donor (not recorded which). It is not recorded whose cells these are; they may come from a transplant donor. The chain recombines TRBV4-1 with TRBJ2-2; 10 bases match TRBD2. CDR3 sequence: CASSRILPAGGLNTGELFF. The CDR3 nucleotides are TGCGCCAGCAGCCGAATTCTGCCAGCGGGGGGGCTTAACACCGGGGAGCTGTTTTTT.